The clone carrying this TCR beta chain was recorded a few times. Its matching antigen is unknown. The data originate from a study of T-cell reconstitution after alpha-beta-depleted transplantation in children. Regarding the study as a whole: At one year after transplant, newly produced T cells mostly accounted for T-cell counts and diversity. Some patients owed their high day-60 TCRbeta diversity to surviving recipient T cells and thymic progenitors.

Germline lookup yields CDR1 ENHRY and CDR2 SYGVKD. The CDR3 extends over 17 amino acids. V lost 0 bases and J 1 base, leaving 15 bases between the germline ends. Construction of the TCRbeta library involved unique molecular identifiers. Each CDR3 protein is one row after TCRdb ran MiXCR on the PCR reads. In the table there are about 200,000 distinct CDR3 sequences, approximately 8% of which are singletons. The material was PBMCs, mostly from graft donor cells, obtained 360 days after TCRalphabeta/CD19-depleted stem cell transplant. The origin of this receptor is a male patient between 2 and 9 years old who had a stem cell transplant for acute myeloid leukemia, so the T cells may come from the graft donor. The chain links TRBV10-3 to TRBJ1-1, with D uncertain. CDR3 nucleotide sequence: TGTGCCATCAGTGAGTCGCTAGGGCAGTATCCGAACACTGAAGCTTTCTTT. Translation gives CAISESLGQYPNTEAFF.